This TCR beta chain stems from a study of shared clonotypes between healthy human individuals. As processed by the authors: Junction-only sequences without quality scores were provided by ImmunoSEQ, so filtering was different. TCRdb's copy holds only in-frame clones and misses some; the assay was immunoSEQ multiplex PCR. The V and J calls and the clone size are those of that table, but D and trimming were determined from the DNA. The sample consists of 1.4 million to 1.5 million clones, around 97% of them appearing once. This clone was seen just once. Its antigen is unidentified. Study results and caveats: A reduction in generation probabilities was seen for non-shared clonotypes relative to those shared by all four donors. Memory subsets had estimated richness that was generally smaller than that of naive subsets. Large depth notwithstanding, sorted-subset sequencing proved incomplete by rarefaction.

The V end was cut by 1 base, the J end by 2 bases, with 12 bases between. CDR3 length: 15 residues. Germline CDR1 is SQVTM and CDR2 is ANQGSEA. This sequence joins TRBV29-1 and TRBJ2-1; either TRBD1 or TRBD2 may fit D (5 bases each). The specimen sequenced was naive CD4+ T cells sorted from blood. Documented subset: CD45RA+ positively selected. The receptor's source is a man aged 25-40 years in good health. The chain's CDR3 is CSVEGLGATYNEQFF. CDR3 DNA: TGCAGCGTTGAAGGCCTCGGGGCTACCTACAATGAGCAGTTCTTC.